This TCR beta chain was found in a study of shared clonotypes between healthy human individuals. Study observations and caveats: Among several donors, around 5% of naive CD4 clonotypes were found in common.

For each subset, genomic DNA was distributed in equal portions over several immunoSEQ plates. In the study's own analysis: ImmunoSEQ sequences covered only the junction and lacked quality scores; filtering therefore differed. The data were produced by immunoSEQ multiplex PCR, yet TCRdb's version contains in-frame clones alone and is incomplete. That table furnishes V, J and clone size, whereas the DNA furnished D and trimming. The sample includes 1.6 million or so clones, 98% to 99% of them seen just once. There are 15 residues in the CDR3. CDR1 is GTSNPN and CDR2 is SVGIG in the germline V gene (reference sequence). The V gene lost 3 bases and the J gene lost 2 bases, with 11 bases spanning the gap. About this clone itself: Antigen: not known.

The chain recombines TRBV30 with TRBJ2-6; no clear D. The TCR was taken from a man aged 30-40 years in good health. Sample: naive CD4+ T cells sorted from blood. Subset: CD45RA+ positively selected. The DNA for the CDR3 is TGTGCCTGGAGGACCGGGTTGGCTGGGGCCAACGTCCTGACTTTC. Translation: CAWRTGLAGANVLTF.